This T cell receptor beta chain appears in the sequencing data of a study of cytomegalovirus exposure and HLA in healthy donors (dated by TCRdb to the late 2010s). For the wider study: In an earlier analysis of 450 to 750 of the donors, less than 350 Gb of sequence data and some 120 million unique TCR beta sequences from roughly 180 million T cells were reported. Roughly 320 gigabases of sequencing data and around 80 million unique TCR sequences made up an early release that covered approximately 700 HLA-typed donors. Of the roughly 410 genotyped donors, 80% to 90% were placed in the genetic ancestry cluster associated with self-reported Caucasian donors. The study aimed to test whether signatures of past pathogen exposure could be identified by cataloging public T cell receptors. The T cell repertoires of 666 subjects were profiled by immunosequencing and related to cytomegalovirus serostatus. In addition to the first cohort of around 670 subjects, a separate validation cohort of 100 to 150 different subjects was used. To predict cytomegalovirus infection status, the study brought together high-throughput TCR immunosequencing, statistical association of individual TCRs with disease status, and machine learning. In a later analysis, previously published TCR beta repertoires from fewer than 750 donors were re-analyzed and high-resolution HLA genotyping was added so that TCR occurrence patterns could be studied. Rather than using new phenotypic data, the later analysis identified candidate immune exposures from TCR beta sequences and from how often those sequences occurred across donors. An earlier analysis of 587 of the donors used high-throughput TCR beta sequencing to judge whether each TCR beta V gene segment behaved as functional or pseudogenic. Donor age, sex, ethnicity and CMV serostatus were compiled alongside the repertoire data. Genome-wide SNP genotypes for about 65% of the 666 donors were used in a later genetic analysis, which treated that subset as a discovery cohort. All discovery cohort repertoires had been generated using a single sequencing platform. Both class I and class II loci were covered by HLA typing, at four-digit resolution. The number of typed donors differed by locus: roughly 629-640 for A, B, C, DRB1 and DQB1; 500 to 550 for DQA1; 606 for DPA1; and roughly 450 for DPB1. Roughly 5 DR-DQ haplotypes were handled as single units for association and clustering, since linkage in the cohort was strong. Among about 370 genotyped donors of the cohort, an average of roughly 230,000 unique TCR beta nucleotide sequences was sequenced per donor, of which about 19% were non-productive. Points the paper makes about the study in general: Because the 87-base-pair reads could not distinguish some IMGT-functional V segments, including TRBV6-2 and TRBV6-3, those segments were excluded. Linkage disequilibrium might explain the correlated functional status among segregating V segments, but an unknown experimental factor could not be ruled out. The sequencing pipeline was judged likely to have produced a cluster of highly shared sequence variants as a technical artifact. The only immune exposure information available for the cohort was CMV serostatus. When HLA alleles, especially DR and DQ, strongly co-occurred, attributing TCR associations to individual alleles was difficult. A later analysis associated some 17,000 TCR beta sequences with specific HLA alleles at a false discovery rate of 0.05. According to a later analysis, parvovirus B19, influenza, CMV and Epstein-Barr virus appeared linked to several top co-occurrence clusters. In a later genetic analysis, fewer N-insertions in productive TCRs were reported among donors in an Asian-associated ancestry cluster than the roughly 700-donor mean. According to a later analysis, most CMV-associated TCR beta chains appeared to be HLA-restricted, and the HLA associations seemed to be driven largely by CMV exposure. A further reported finding was that TCR beta sequences accurately predicted the HLA-A and HLA-B alleles for most subjects in the first cohort. In a later analysis, the rate of TCR association differed among HLA loci, with DRB1 alleles having the most associated TCRs and HLA-C alleles having the fewest. In this cohort, only TCR beta chains were sequenced, and detectable features were limited by the absence of alpha or paired-chain data. The authors suggested that the approach could potentially be extended to other disease states and immunological phenotypes. Across donors, most TCR sequences were observed very rarely, whereas some public TCRs were present in many individuals. In vitro tests confirmed that a few of the cytomegalovirus-associated TCR beta chains recognize cytomegalovirus antigens. Sequencing depth was assumed to be roughly uniform across donors in the presence/absence analyses, though that assumption may not hold. HLA typing was unavailable for some donors at each locus, so association tests used only the typed subset. A later analysis found that HLA-associated TCR beta chains were more clonally expanded and had lower generation probabilities than equally common non-associated chains. The classifier was reported to diagnose cytomegalovirus status with high specificity and sensitivity in both the original cohort and the validation cohort. In a later genetic analysis, a missense DCLRE1C variant was associated with V-gene and J-gene trimming of TCR beta chains, and the association was replicated in an independent cohort. In an earlier analysis of roughly 500 of the donors, most TCR beta V segments appeared in productive rearrangements about 87% or about 30% of the time, broadly matching IMGT annotations. The study gave a list of 150 to 200 TCR beta chains associated with cytomegalovirus. About 17 rarely observed V segments, including chromosome 9 orphons, were excluded from the earlier analysis of several hundred of the donors because counts were too low.

Points on this clone: The antigen it binds to is not known. One base away there is no much larger clone; base qualities are not given.

Library creation used the immunoSEQ multiplex PCR assay. The multiplex PCR relied on a mix of 60 forward primers for TCR Vbeta segments and 13 reverse primers for TCR Jbeta segments. The CDR3 region of rearranged TCR beta genes was amplified from genomic DNA by a multiplex PCR assay. The amplified TCR beta libraries were sequenced on the Illumina HiSeq System as 87-base-pair reads. Turning to the authors' computational methods: In a later analysis, tens of millions of unique TCR beta chains were counted across the roughly 670 repertoires, and roughly 9.9 million of these chains were shared by at least two donors. Raw reads were error-corrected and collapsed into unique sequences with a nearest-neighbor algorithm that merged closely related sequences to remove PCR and sequencing errors. CDR3 sequences were aligned to IMGT reference sequences to assign V, D and J gene segments. For a sequence to be retained, a match of at least six nucleotides was required to both a V gene segment and a J gene segment. A rearrangement counted as productive if the CDR3 had no stop codons and remained in frame with V and J, and every other rearrangement counted as non-productive. CDR3 was defined according to IMGT convention as the region running from the second conserved V-encoded cysteine to the conserved J-encoded phenylalanine. Sequences without an unambiguous match to a single V gene segment were excluded from the earlier analysis of several hundred of the donors. An earlier analysis of several hundred of the donors classified V segments as functional when productive rearrangements were above 56.7% and as segregating when the standard deviation between donors was above 5%. A statistical classification framework was developed to diagnose cytomegalovirus status using the catalog of TCR beta chain sequences. A later analysis assigned V and J genes by comparing TCR nucleotide sequences with IMGT/GENE-DB human TR gene sequences. A later analysis assigned CDR3 sequences and most-parsimonious VDJ recombination scenarios with the TCRdist pipeline. In a later analysis, each TCR beta chain was defined by its CDR3 amino acid sequence together with its V-gene family, and reads lacking a unique V-gene family were excluded. To address suspected cross-contamination and a sequencing artifact, a later analysis removed a few hundred highly shared, low-generation-probability nucleotide sequences. In a later analysis, a clonal expansion index was calculated for each public chain from normalized within-repertoire ranks of inferred template counts. A later analysis computed generation probabilities with a VDJ recombination model fitted to out-of-frame rearrangements, and checked the results against IGoR. In a later analysis, hypergeometric tests were used to score TCR-TCR, TCR-HLA and TCR-CMV co-occurrence, with a repertoire-size bias correction applied to TCR pairs. In a later analysis, false discovery rates were estimated by permuting HLA or CMV assignments 20 times. In a later analysis, co-occurring TCRs were grouped using DBSCAN, with TCRdist sequence similarity added in when clustering inside HLA-allele-positive subsets. For co-occurrence clustering, repertoires with fewer than 30,000 or more than 120,000 public chains were excluded, along with five repertoires with anomalous nucleotide sharing. In TCRdb, the immuneACCESS table is reduced to in-frame sequences with V and J assigned. These tables do not hold every clone; where another copy was compared, an unresolved V gene accounts for under half, and the others remain unexplained. V and J calls and clone size come straight from that table; D and trimming were deduced from the DNA. The sample records under 130,000 clones, 76% of which are singletons. The ten biggest clones cover about 7.5% of the sample.

V lost 5 bases and J lost 0 bases; the stretch between them is 10 bases long. CDR1 and CDR2 (SGHTA, FQGNSA) derive from the germline V gene. Reading from cysteine to phenylalanine, the CDR3 counts 14 amino acids. CDR3 DNA only is kept here, 42 bases in frame from base 1. In total, roughly 670 healthy bone marrow donors made up the cohort. At the time of sampling, every cohort member was nominally healthy, though immune exposures that went unrecorded were likely present. The donor tested CMV seropositive and was one of the 289 seropositive cohort members. A peripheral blood sample was collected from each donor, and TCR beta sequencing was performed on peripheral blood mononuclear cells. The Qiagen DNeasy Blood Extraction Kit was used to extract genomic DNA from the blood cell samples.

The chain couples TRBV7-2 to TRBJ1-2; the D gene cannot be named for sure. Sequenced: PBMCs. This clonotype was obtained from a man aged 35 to 55 in good health and CMV-seropositive. The nucleotide sequence is TGTGCCAGCAGCCCTTCGGGGACTAACTATGGCTACACCTTC. The translation is CASSPSGTNYGYTF.